What follows are 5 T cell receptor beta chains derived from one specimen sequenced in a study of blood T cell repertoires in COVID-19. Measured with immunoSEQ multiplex PCR; TCRdb has only the in-frame clones, and not every one. The sample carries more than 200,000 clones, just under 85% recorded once. The sequencing input was peripheral blood. The receptors derive from a man older than 75 with acute or convalescent COVID-19.

The V and J genes are TRBV30 and TRBJ1-6; no clear D gene. Trimming pared 5 bases from V and 10 bases from J, leaving 12 bases between. This CDR3 contains 12 residues. The germline V gene has CDR1 GTSNPN and CDR2 SVGIG (reference sequence). The CDR3, as DNA: TGTGCCTGGCATCTGCCGGGATCACCCCTCCACTTT. Translating it yields CAWHLPGSPLHF.

Notes on this clone: Other nucleotide sequences from this sample produce the same CDR3. The J gene is TRBJ1-5, the V gene TRBV20-1, with D possibly TRBD1 on 6 matching bases. The CDR3 runs 13 residues. V gave up 3 bases and J gave up 3 bases, with 9 bases separating them. The germline V gene encodes CDR1 DFQATT and CDR2 SNEGSKA (reference sequence). This CDR3 reads CSASSGVNQPQHF. The DNA of the CDR3 is TGCAGTGCTAGTTCAGGGGTCAATCAGCCCCAGCATTTT.

V usage is TRBV19 and J usage is TRBJ2-7, with D perhaps matching TRBD2 (6 bases). Trimming cost V 7 bases and J 1 base, with 14 bases left between them. CDR1 LNHDA and CDR2 SQIVND come from the germline V gene (reference sequence). The CDR3 totals 14 residues. The CDR3 protein is CASTTSINSYEQYF. In nucleotides, the CDR3 is TGTGCCAGTACAACTAGCATCAATTCCTACGAGCAGTACTTC.

This chain uses TRBV4-1 with TRBJ2-2; 15 bases align to TRBD2. The V gene end was trimmed by 5 bases and the J gene end by 4 bases; junction bases not matched to a gene: 11. Germline V CDR1 and CDR2: MGHRA, YSYEKL. The CDR3 covers 19 residues. CDR3 sequence (DNA): TGCGCCAGCAGCACCCGAGGACTAGCGGGGGGGCCGGTCACCGGGGAGCTGTTTTTT. Translating it yields CASSTRGLAGGPVTGELFF.

The chain joins TRBV2 to TRBJ1-2; perhaps TRBD1 as D (5 bases). Germline V gene data show CDR1 as SNHLY and CDR2 as FYNNEI. The ends were cut back, 6 bases at V and 8 bases at J, with 16 bases in the middle. CDR3 size: 13 residues. CDR3 loop: CASRDQGFKGYTF. The CDR3 DNA follows: TGTGCCAGCAGAGATCAGGGATTCAAGGGCTACACCTTC.